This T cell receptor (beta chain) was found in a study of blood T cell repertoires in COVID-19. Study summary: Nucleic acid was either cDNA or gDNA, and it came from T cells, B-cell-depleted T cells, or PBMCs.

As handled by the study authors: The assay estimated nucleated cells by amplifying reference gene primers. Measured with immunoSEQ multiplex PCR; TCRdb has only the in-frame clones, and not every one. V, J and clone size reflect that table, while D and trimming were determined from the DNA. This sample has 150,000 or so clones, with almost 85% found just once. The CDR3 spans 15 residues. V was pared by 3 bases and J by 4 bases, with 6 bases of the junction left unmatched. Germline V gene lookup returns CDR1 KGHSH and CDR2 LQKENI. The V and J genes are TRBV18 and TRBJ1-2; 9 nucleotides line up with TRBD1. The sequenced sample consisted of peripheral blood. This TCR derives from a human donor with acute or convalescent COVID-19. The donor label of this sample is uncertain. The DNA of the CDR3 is TGTGCCAGCTCACCTTTGGACAGGGGACTCTATGGCTACACCTTC. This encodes CASSPLDRGLYGYTF.